One and the same sample provided the 29 T cell receptor beta chains below, sequenced in a study of beta chain features in type 1 diabetes. All of the isolated RNA was reverse transcribed, so expressed TCRB transcripts were sequenced. This table comes from immunoSEQ multiplex PCR, and its TCRdb copy is limited to in-frame clones, with some not included. The sample records hundreds of thousands of clones, roughly 8% being singletons. The sample taken for sequencing was central memory CD4+ T cells from blood. These receptors originate from a woman under 30 in good health.

In regard to this clone: At the DNA level, this CDR3 is encoded by other sequences in the same sample as well. V gene TRBV9 combines with J gene TRBJ2-5; 15 nucleotides agree with TRBD2. Per germline, CDR1 SGDLS and CDR2 YYNGEE. The V segment lost 2 bases and the J segment 1 base; nucleotides outside the gene matches: 3. CDR3 length equals 17 residues. CDR3 DNA sequence: TGTGCCAGCAGCGTGGGACTAGCGGGAGGAGGCCAAGAGACCCAGTACTTC. It is translated as CASSVGLAGGGQETQYF.

The chain has TRBV6-5 and TRBJ1-4; D is undetermined. The length of the CDR3 is 12 residues. Per germline, CDR1 MNHEY and CDR2 SVGAGI. Trimming took 4 bases from V and 6 from J, leaving 6 bases between them. The CDR3 protein is CASSSLDEKLFF. The DNA for the CDR3 is TGTGCCAGCAGTTCCCTTGATGAAAAACTGTTTTTT.

A few counts support this clone. The chain is built from TRBV6-5 and TRBJ1-2; no clear D. The V gene lost 0 bases and the J gene lost 4 bases, with 12 bases spanning the gap. The CDR3 covers 15 residues. CDR1 and CDR2 (germline): MNHEY, SVGAGI. The CDR3 DNA sequence: TGTGCCAGCAGTTACTCGCTAGCATATCCCTATGGCTACACCTTC. Amino acid sequence: CASSYSLAYPYGYTF.

This clone was picked up a small number of times. The chain recombines TRBV7-2 with TRBJ2-1; D unclear. The V gene lost 0 bases and the J gene lost 9 bases, with 9 bases spanning the gap. CDR1 and CDR2 (germline): SGHTA, FQGNSA. The CDR3 contains 13 residues. CDR3 residues: CASSLARTAEQFF. Written as DNA, the CDR3 is TGTGCCAGCAGCTTAGCGCGAACAGCTGAGCAGTTCTTC.

The chain links TRBV9 to TRBJ2-7; perhaps TRBD1 as D (6 bases). Germline-derived CDR1 and CDR2 are SGDLS and YYNGEE. CDR3 length: 14 amino acids. The V and J ends lost 4 bases and 1 base respectively, with 12 bases between them. The CDR3 is CASSQLGGSYEQYF. The CDR3 DNA is TGTGCCAGCAGCCAATTAGGGGGATCCTACGAGCAGTACTTC.

The chain uses TRBV7-8 and TRBJ2-5; D remains unclear. V lost 1 base and J 5 bases, leaving 5 bases between the germline ends. Per germline, CDR1 SGHVS and CDR2 FQNEAQ. The CDR3 length is 12 residues. The CDR3 region is CASSLDRETQYF. The DNA for the CDR3 is TGTGCCAGCAGCTTAGACCGGGAGACCCAGTACTTC.

This clone was observed many times. This rearrangement joins TRBV19 to TRBJ2-1; 8 nucleotides agree with TRBD2. The CDR3 has 19 amino acids. CDR1 and CDR2 from the germline V gene are LNHDA and SQIVND (reference sequence). Losses at the gene ends were 3 bases for V and 5 bases for J; bases not matched to a gene: 18. CDR3 nucleotide sequence: TGTGCCAGTAGTATCCCCCAGCGGGAGTCTGGCGGGGGAAACAATGAGCAGTTCTTC. This gives the protein CASSIPQRESGGGNNEQFF.

The J gene is TRBJ2-3, the V gene TRBV4-1; possibly TRBD1 for D (5 bases). Germline V lookup: CDR1 MGHRA, CDR2 YSYEKL. This CDR3 has 14 residues. The V and J ends lost 3 bases and 5 bases respectively, with 12 bases between them. CDR3 sequence reads: CASSHAGSGDTQYF. The CDR3 DNA reads as TGCGCCAGCAGCCACGCAGGGTCGGGAGATACGCAGTATTTT.

This clone was counted many times. The gene calls are TRBV2 and TRBJ2-7; TRBD2 matches at 9 bases. CDR1 SNHLY and CDR2 FYNNEI come from the germline V gene. CDR3 length equals 14 residues. V trimming: 3 bases; J trimming: 2 bases; junction bases outside the gene matches: 2. The CDR3 DNA is TGTGCCAGCAGTGAGGCTAGCGGGACCTACGAGCAGTACTTC. This gives the protein CASSEASGTYEQYF.

The sample holds a few counts of this clone. The chain combines TRBV9 with TRBJ1-4, with D unresolved. V was trimmed by 3 bases and J by 4 bases, leaving 4 bases between them. The germline gives CDR1 SGDLS, CDR2 YYNGEE. The length of the CDR3 is 12 residues. Here the CDR3 DNA reads TGTGCCAGCAGCGCCAATAATGAAAAACTGTTTTTT. Its protein product is CASSANNEKLFF.

This clone was seen a handful of times. This chain uses TRBV4-2 with TRBJ2-3; no clear D gene. Germline V gene data show CDR1 as LGHNA and CDR2 as YNFKEQ. With 0 bases removed from V and 1 base from J, the gap between germline ends came to 8 bases. CDR3 length equals 15 residues. The CDR3 loop reads CASSQEGRGTDTQYF. The DNA of the CDR3 is TGTGCCAGCAGCCAAGAGGGTCGAGGCACAGATACGCAGTATTTT.

This clone has only a few counts. The chain uses TRBV27 and TRBJ2-5; 9 bases are a match to TRBD2. Looked up from germline, CDR1 is MNHEY and CDR2 is SMNVEV (reference sequence). J gave up 5 bases and V 6 bases, and 7 bases lay outside the gene matches. The CDR3 extends over 14 amino acids. Here the CDR3 DNA reads TGTGCCAGCAGGACGACTAGCGGCGCCGAGACCCAGTACTTC. Its translation: CASRTTSGAETQYF.

The sample holds many counts of this clone. The rearrangement joins TRBV7-9 to TRBJ2-3; D call uncertain. Between the trimmed V and J ends, which lost 5 bases and 4 bases, there was a span of 13 bases. Germline CDR1 reads SEHNR; CDR2 reads FQNEAQ (reference sequence). The CDR3 covers 14 residues. The CDR3 sequence: CASSPLFGSDTQYF. CDR3 bases: TGTGCCAGCAGCCCCCTGTTTGGCTCAGATACGCAGTATTTT.

This clone was recorded many times. The J gene is TRBJ2-7, the V gene TRBV10-2, with D hard to call. V lost 5 bases and J 3 bases, leaving 14 bases between the germline ends. The CDR3 contains 14 residues. In germline, CDR1 is WSHSY, CDR2 SAAADI. The DNA of the CDR3 is TGCGCCAGCAGTTCCATGACTGAGAGCTACGAGCAGTACTTC. This sequence encodes CASSSMTESYEQYF.

The J gene is TRBJ2-5, the V gene TRBV13; D not resolved. This CDR3 is 13 amino acids long. Looked up from germline, CDR1 is PRHDT and CDR2 is FYEKMQ (reference sequence). Trimming cost V 5 bases and J 5 bases, with 12 bases left between them. DNA for the CDR3: TGTGCCAGCAGCCCAGAACGGATGGAGACCCAGTACTTC. Translating it yields CASSPERMETQYF.

The V call is TRBV7-9, the J call TRBJ1-2, with D hard to call. Germline V gives CDR1 SEHNR, CDR2 FQNEAQ (reference sequence). This CDR3 is built from 15 residues. V was pared by 5 bases and J by 4 bases, with 17 bases between. The CDR3 coding sequence is TGTGCCAGCAGCCGACAACTGGGCGGCATCTATGGCTACACCTTC. Amino acid sequence: CASSRQLGGIYGYTF.

A few counts support this clone. This chain uses TRBV19 with TRBJ1-2; no definite D call. The CDR3 covers 13 residues. CDR1 and CDR2 (germline): LNHDA, SQIVND (reference sequence). Trimming stripped 6 bases from V and 6 bases from J, with 14 bases between. The DNA for the CDR3 is TGTGCCAGTAGCCCGCTCCGGAGGGATGGCTACACCTTC. Residues: CASSPLRRDGYTF. The full variable domain, in which reference TRBV19 and TRBJ1-2 provide the parts outside the CDR3, is DGGITQSPKYLFRKEGQNVTLSCEQNLNHDAMYWYRQDPGQGLRLIYYSQIVNDFQKGDIAEGYSVSREKKESFPLTVTSAQKNPTAFYLCASSPLRRDGYTFGSGTRLTVV.

The J gene is TRBJ1-6, the V gene TRBV29-1; D is possibly TRBD1 (5 bases). With 6 bases removed from V and 6 bases from J, the gap between germline ends came to 15 bases. The CDR3 length is 14 residues. Germline CDR1 reads SQVTM; CDR2 reads ANQGSEA. The CDR3 DNA reads as TGCAGCGTGAAAACCGGGACTGGTAATTCACCCCTCCACTTT. Translated, it gives CSVKTGTGNSPLHF. Variable domain in full (rest from reference TRBV29-1 and TRBJ1-6): SAVISQKPSRDICQRGTSLTIQCQVDSQVTMMFWYRQQPGQSLTLIATANQGSEATYESGFVIDKFPISRPNLTFSTLTVSNMSPEDSSIYLCSVKTGTGNSPLHFGNGTRLTVT.

The rearrangement joins TRBV18 to TRBJ1-5; no clear D gene. CDR3 length equals 14 residues. V was cut by 5 bases and J by 0 bases, with 8 bases left in between. Germline-derived CDR1 and CDR2 are KGHSH and LQKENI. In DNA form, the CDR3 reads TGTGCCAGCTCAGTCCAGGATAGCAATCAGCCCCAGCATTTT. Protein sequence: CASSVQDSNQPQHF.

The chain recombines TRBV7-3 with TRBJ2-3; D is perhaps TRBD2 (6 bases). Per the germline V gene, CDR1 is SGHTA and CDR2 is FQGTGA. Trimming left V 2 bases short and J 4 bases short, with 10 bases between. The CDR3 is made up of 14 amino acids. The CDR3 DNA is TGTGCCAGCAGCTTATCGGGAGCCTCAGATACGCAGTATTTT. Encoded protein: CASSLSGASDTQYF.

The V gene is TRBV7-2, the J gene TRBJ2-1; TRBD2 agrees at 7 bases. The CDR3 is 15 residues long. The ends lost 1 base at V and 5 bases at J; junction bases unmatched: 5. Germline CDR1 is SGHTA and CDR2 is FQGNSA. The CDR3 nucleotides read TGTGCCAGCAGCTTAGAGGCGGGAGCCCACAATGAGCAGTTCTTC. Translation gives CASSLEAGAHNEQFF.

Many counts were recorded for this clone. This sample includes further DNA sequences coding for the same CDR3. The V call is TRBV6-1, the J call TRBJ2-5; the D is unclear. Germline values: CDR1 MNHNS, CDR2 SASEGT. The CDR3 has 13 amino acids. V was trimmed by 5 bases and J by 0 bases, leaving 7 bases between them. In DNA, the CDR3 is TGTGCCAGCAGTTTAGACTACCAAGAGACCCAGTACTTC. Amino acid sequence: CASSLDYQETQYF.

This clone has a handful of counts. V is TRBV18 and J is TRBJ1-1; 8 nucleotides agree with TRBD1. Germline V gene sequence: CDR1 KGHSH, CDR2 LQKENI. CDR3 length equals 15 residues. Trimming removed 3 bases from V and 3 bases from J; junction bases left unmatched: 6. The CDR3 nucleotides read TGTGCCAGCTCACCTCCAGGGGGCCGTGACACTGAAGCTTTCTTT. Amino acid sequence: CASSPPGGRDTEAFF. The full variable domain, its missing parts supplied by reference TRBV18 and TRBJ1-1, is NAGVMQNPRHLVRRRGQEARLRCSPMKGHSHVYWYRQLPEEGLKFMVYLQKENIIDESGMPKERFSAEFPKEGPSILRIQQVVRGDSAAYFCASSPPGGRDTEAFFGQGTRLTVV.

This chain links TRBV29-1 with TRBJ1-1; D is uncertain. Trimming took 1 base from V and 6 from J, leaving 6 bases between them. The CDR3 runs to 11 residues. The germline V gene encodes CDR1 SQVTM and CDR2 ANQGSEA. CDR3 DNA: TGCAGCGTTGAAGGGGGATCTGAAGCTTTCTTT. It specifies CSVEGGSEAFF.

This clone was counted many times. V usage is TRBV7-2 and J usage is TRBJ1-5, with D maybe TRBD1 (6 bases). The CDR3 has 15 amino acids. The germline V gene has CDR1 SGHTA and CDR2 FQGNSA. V was pared by 1 base and J by 3 bases, with 10 bases between. The CDR3 nucleotides are TGTGCCAGCAGCTTAGAAGGGGGGCTCAATCAGCCCCAGCATTTT. The encoded protein is CASSLEGGLNQPQHF.

A few counts support this clone. V usage is TRBV27 and J usage is TRBJ2-7, with D possibly TRBD2 on 5 matching bases. The length of the CDR3 is 14 residues. V lost 0 bases and J 7 bases, leaving 13 bases between the germline ends. Germline lookup yields CDR1 MNHEY and CDR2 SMNVEV (reference sequence). The CDR3 sequence is CASSLSLAGSEQYF. The CDR3 DNA reads TGTGCCAGCAGTTTATCGCTAGCCGGGTCGGAGCAGTACTTC.

The V and J genes are TRBV9 and TRBJ2-1; 11 positions agree with TRBD2. Trimming at V came to 4 bases and at J to 3 bases, leaving 6 bases not matched to a gene. The CDR3 totals 16 residues. Germline lookup yields CDR1 SGDLS and CDR2 YYNGEE. In DNA form, the CDR3 reads TGTGCCAGCAGCCCGCCTGGGACTAGCGGCTACAATGAGCAGTTCTTC. This sequence encodes CASSPPGTSGYNEQFF.

Written as DNA, the CDR3 is TGTGCCAGCAGCTTAGATAGCAGTCTCAATCAGCCCCAGCATTTT. This gives the protein CASSLDSSLNQPQHF. The chain carries TRBV7-2 and TRBJ1-5; D remains unclear. Germline-derived CDR1 and CDR2 are SGHTA and FQGNSA. The CDR3 totals 15 residues. V was shortened by 1 base and J by 3 bases, with 10 bases between the two germline ends. Looking up the rest from reference TRBV7-2 and TRBJ1-5 gives the full variable domain: GAGVSQSPSNKVTEKGKDVELRCDPISGHTALYWYRQSLGQGLEFLIYFQGNSAPDKSGLPSDRFSAERTGGSVSTLTIQRTQQEDSAVYLCASSLDSSLNQPQHFGDGTRLSIL.

This clone appeared a few times. The V call is TRBV5-1, the J call TRBJ2-7, with TRBD2 as a possible D gene (6 bases). Trimming took 4 bases from V and 0 from J, leaving 11 bases between them. Per germline, CDR1 SGHRS and CDR2 YFSETQ. This CDR3 is built from 14 residues. The CDR3 region has the DNA TGCGCCAGCAGCAGACTCGGGAGCTCCTACGAGCAGTACTTC. Protein product: CASSRLGSSYEQYF.